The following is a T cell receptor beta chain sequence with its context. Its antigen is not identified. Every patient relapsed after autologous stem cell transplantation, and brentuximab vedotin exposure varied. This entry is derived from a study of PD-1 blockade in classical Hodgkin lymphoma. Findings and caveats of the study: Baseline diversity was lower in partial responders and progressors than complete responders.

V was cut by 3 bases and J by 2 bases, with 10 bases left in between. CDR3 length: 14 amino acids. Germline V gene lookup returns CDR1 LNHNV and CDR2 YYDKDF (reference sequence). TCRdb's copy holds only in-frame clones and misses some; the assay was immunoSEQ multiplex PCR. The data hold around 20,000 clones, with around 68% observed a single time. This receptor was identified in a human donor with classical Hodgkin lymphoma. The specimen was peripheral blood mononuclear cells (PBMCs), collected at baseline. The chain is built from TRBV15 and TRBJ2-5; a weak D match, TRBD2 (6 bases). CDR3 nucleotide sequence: TGTGCCACCAGCAGGGGACTGCGGCAAGAGACCCAGTACTTC. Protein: CATSRGLRQETQYF. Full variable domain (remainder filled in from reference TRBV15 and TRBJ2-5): DAMVIQNPRYQVTQFGKPVTLSCSQTLNHNVMYWYQQKSSQAPKLLFHYYDKDFNNEADTPDNFQSRRPNTSFCFLDIRSPGLGDTAMYLCATSRGLRQETQYFGPGTRLLVL.